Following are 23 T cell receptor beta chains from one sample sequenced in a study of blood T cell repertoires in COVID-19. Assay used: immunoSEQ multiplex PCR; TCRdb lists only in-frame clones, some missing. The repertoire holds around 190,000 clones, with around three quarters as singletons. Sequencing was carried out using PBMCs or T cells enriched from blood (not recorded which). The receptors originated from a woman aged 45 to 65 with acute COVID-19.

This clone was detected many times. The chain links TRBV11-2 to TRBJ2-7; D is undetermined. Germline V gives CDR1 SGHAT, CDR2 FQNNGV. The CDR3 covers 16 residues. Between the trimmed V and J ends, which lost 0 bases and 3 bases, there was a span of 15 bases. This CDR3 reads CASSLDYGFVNYEQYV. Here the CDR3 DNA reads TGTGCCAGCAGCTTAGATTATGGCTTCGTAAACTACGAGCAGTACGTC.

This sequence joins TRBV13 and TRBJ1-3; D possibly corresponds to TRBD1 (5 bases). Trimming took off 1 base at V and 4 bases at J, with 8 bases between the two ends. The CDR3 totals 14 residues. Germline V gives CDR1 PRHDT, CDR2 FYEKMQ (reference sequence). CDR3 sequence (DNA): TGTGCCAGCAGCTTAGTACAGGCCGGAAACACCATATATTTT. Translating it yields CASSLVQAGNTIYF.

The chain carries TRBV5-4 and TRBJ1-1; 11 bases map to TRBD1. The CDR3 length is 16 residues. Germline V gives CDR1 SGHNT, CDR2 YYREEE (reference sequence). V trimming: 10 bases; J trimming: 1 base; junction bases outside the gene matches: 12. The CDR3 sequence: CAGTGTGGSWNTEAFF. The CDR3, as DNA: TGTGCCGGCACCGGGACAGGGGGTTCCTGGAACACTGAAGCTTTCTTT.

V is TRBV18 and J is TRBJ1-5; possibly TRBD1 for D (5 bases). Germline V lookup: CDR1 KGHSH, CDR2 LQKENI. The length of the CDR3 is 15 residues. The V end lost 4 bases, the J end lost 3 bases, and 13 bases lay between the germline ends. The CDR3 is CASSQNSRVNQPQHF. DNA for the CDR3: TGTGCCAGCTCACAAAACAGCAGGGTCAATCAGCCCCAGCATTTT.

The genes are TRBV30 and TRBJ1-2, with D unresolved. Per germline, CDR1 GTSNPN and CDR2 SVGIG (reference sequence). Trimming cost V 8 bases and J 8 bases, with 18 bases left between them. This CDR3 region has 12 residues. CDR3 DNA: TGTGCCGCCGAGTTAGGTTCTAGGGGCTACACCTTC. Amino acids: CAAELGSRGYTF.

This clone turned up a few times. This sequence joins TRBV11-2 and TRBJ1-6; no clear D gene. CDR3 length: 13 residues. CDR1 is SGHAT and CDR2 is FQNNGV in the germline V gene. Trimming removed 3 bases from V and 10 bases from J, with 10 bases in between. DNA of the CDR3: TGTGCCAGCAGCTTTAGTAACGGGTCACCCCTCCACTTT. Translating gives CASSFSNGSPLHF.

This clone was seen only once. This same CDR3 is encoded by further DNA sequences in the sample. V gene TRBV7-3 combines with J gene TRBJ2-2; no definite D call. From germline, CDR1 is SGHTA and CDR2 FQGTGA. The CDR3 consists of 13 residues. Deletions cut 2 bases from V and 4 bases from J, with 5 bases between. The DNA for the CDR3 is TGTGCCAGCAGCTTACCGGGCACCGGGGAGCTGTTTTTT. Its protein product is CASSLPGTGELFF.

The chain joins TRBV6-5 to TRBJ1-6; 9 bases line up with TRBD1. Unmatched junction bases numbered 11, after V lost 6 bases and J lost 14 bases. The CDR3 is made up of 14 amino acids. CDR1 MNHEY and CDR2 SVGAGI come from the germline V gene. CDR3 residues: CASRVGTGRGTLHF. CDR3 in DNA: TGTGCCAGCAGGGTAGGGACAGGGAGAGGCACCCTCCACTTT.

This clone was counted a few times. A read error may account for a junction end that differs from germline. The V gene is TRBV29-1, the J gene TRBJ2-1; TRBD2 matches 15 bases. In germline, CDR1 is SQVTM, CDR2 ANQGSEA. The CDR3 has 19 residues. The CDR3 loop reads CSVEAGTSGGLSSYNEQFF. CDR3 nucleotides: TGCAGCGTCGAAGCAGGGACTAGCGGGGGGCTTTCCTCCTACAATGAGCAGTTCTTC.

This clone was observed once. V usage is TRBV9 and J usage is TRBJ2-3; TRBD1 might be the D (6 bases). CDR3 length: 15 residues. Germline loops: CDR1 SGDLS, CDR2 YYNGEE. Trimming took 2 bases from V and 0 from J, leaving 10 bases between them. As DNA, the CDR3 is TGTGCCAGCAGCGTGCAGGGGCCAAGCACAGATACGCAGTATTTT. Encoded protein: CASSVQGPSTDTQYF.

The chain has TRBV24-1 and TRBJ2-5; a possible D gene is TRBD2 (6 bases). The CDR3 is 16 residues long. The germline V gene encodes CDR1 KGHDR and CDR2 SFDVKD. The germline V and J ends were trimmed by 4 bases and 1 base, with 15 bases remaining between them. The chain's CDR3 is CATSDTGRRGQETQYF. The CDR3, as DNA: TGTGCCACCAGTGACACTGGCAGGCGGGGCCAAGAGACCCAGTACTTC.

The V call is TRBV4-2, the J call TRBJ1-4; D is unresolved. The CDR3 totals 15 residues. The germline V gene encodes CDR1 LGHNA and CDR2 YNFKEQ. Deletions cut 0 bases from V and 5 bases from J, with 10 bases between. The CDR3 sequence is CASSQDSGGNEKLFF. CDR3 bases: TGTGCCAGCAGCCAAGATTCCGGCGGAAATGAAAAACTGTTTTTT.

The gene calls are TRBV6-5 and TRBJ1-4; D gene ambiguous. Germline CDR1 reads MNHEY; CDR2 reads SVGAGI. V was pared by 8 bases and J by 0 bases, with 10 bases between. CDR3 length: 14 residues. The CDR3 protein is CASHYGATNEKLFF. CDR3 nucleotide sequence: TGTGCCAGCCACTACGGTGCAACTAATGAAAAACTGTTTTTT.

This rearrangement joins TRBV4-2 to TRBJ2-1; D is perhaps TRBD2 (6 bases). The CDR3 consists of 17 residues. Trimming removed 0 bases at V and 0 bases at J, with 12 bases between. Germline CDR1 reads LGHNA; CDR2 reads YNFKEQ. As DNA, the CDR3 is TGTGCCAGCAGCCAAGATTACCGGGGGAGCTCCTACAATGAGCAGTTCTTC. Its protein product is CASSQDYRGSSYNEQFF.

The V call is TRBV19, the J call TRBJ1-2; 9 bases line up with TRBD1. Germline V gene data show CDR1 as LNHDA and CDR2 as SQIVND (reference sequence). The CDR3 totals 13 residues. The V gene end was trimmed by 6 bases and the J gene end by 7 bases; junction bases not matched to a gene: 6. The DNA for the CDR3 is TGTGCCAGTAGCAGGGACAGGGCGGGTGGCTACACCTTC. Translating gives CASSRDRAGGYTF. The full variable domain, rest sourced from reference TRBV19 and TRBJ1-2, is DGGITQSPKYLFRKEGQNVTLSCEQNLNHDAMYWYRQDPGQGLRLIYYSQIVNDFQKGDIAEGYSVSREKKESFPLTVTSAQKNPTAFYLCASSRDRAGGYTFGSGTRLTVV.

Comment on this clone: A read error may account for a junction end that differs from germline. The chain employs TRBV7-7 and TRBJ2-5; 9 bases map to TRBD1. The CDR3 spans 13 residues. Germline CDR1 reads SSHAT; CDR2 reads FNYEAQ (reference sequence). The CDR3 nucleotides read TGTGCTAGCAGCCCGGGACAGGGAAAGACCCAGTACTTC. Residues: CASSPGQGKTQYF. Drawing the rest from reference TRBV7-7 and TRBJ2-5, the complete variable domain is GAGVSQSPRYKVTKRGQDVTLRCDPISSHATLYWYQQALGQGPEFLTYFNYEAQPDKSGLPSDRFSAERPEGSISTLTIQRTEQRDSAMYRCASSPGQGKTQYFGPGTRLLVL.

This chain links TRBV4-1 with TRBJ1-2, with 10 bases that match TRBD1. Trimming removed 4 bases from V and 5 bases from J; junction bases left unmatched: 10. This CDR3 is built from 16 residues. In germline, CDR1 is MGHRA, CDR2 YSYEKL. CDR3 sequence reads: CASSRLGGTGVYGYTF. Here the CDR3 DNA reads TGCGCCAGCAGCCGCCTAGGGGGGACAGGGGTATATGGCTACACCTTC.

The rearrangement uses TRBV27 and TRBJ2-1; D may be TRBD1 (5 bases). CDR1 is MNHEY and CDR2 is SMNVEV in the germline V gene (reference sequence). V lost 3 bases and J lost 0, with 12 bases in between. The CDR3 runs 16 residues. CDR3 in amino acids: CASSFRTLRSYNEQFF. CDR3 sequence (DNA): TGTGCCAGCAGTTTCCGGACACTCCGCTCCTACAATGAGCAGTTCTTC.

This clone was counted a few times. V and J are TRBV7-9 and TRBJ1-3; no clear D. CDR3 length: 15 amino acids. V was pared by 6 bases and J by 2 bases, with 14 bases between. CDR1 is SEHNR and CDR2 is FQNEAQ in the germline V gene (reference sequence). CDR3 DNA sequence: TGTGCCAGCAGTAAGACCCAGGAGGCTGGAAACACCATATATTTT. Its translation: CASSKTQEAGNTIYF.

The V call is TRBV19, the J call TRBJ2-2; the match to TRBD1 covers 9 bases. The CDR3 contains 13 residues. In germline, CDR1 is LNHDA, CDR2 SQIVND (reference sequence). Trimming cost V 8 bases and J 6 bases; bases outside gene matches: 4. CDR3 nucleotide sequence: TGTGCCAGTGGGACAGGGTGGGCCGGGGAGCTGTTTTTT. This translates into CASGTGWAGELFF.

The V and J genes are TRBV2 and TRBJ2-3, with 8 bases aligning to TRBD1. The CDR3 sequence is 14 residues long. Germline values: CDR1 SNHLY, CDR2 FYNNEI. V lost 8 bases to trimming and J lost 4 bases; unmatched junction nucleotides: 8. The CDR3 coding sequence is TGTGCCAGCTTAAGCCAGGGGGCGGCAGATACGCAGTATTTT. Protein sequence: CASLSQGAADTQYF.

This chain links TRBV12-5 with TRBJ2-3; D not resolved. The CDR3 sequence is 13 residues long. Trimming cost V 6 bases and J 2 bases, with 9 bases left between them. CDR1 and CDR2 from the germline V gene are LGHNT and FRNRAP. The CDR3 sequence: CASGARVTDTQYF. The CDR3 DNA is TGTGCTAGTGGGGCCCGGGTCACAGATACGCAGTATTTT.

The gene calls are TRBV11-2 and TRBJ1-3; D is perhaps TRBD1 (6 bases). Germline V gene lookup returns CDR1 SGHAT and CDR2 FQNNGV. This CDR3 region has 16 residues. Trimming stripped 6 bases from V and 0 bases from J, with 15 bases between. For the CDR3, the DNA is TGTGCCAGCAGGTCCGGGACACAAACCTCTGGAAACACCATATATTTT. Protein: CASRSGTQTSGNTIYF. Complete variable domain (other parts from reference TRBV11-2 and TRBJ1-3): EAGVAQSPRYKIIEKRQSVAFWCNPISGHATLYWYQQILGQGPKLLIQFQNNGVVDDSQLPKDRFSAERLKGVDSTLKIQPAKLEDSAVYLCASRSGTQTSGNTIYFGEGSWLTVV.